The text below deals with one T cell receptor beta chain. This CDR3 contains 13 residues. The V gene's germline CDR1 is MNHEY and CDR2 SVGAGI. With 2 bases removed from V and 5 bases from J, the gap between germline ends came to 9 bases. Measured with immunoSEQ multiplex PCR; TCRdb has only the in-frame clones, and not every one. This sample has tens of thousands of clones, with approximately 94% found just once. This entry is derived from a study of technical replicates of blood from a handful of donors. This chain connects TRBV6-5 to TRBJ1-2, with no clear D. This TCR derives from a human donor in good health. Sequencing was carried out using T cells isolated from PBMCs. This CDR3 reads CASSYEPTYGYTF. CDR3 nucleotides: TGTGCCAGCAGTTACGAACCGACTTATGGCTACACCTTC.